Below, 15 T cell receptor beta chains from the same sample are listed, as sequenced in a study of blood T cell repertoires in COVID-19. This table comes from immunoSEQ multiplex PCR, and its TCRdb copy is limited to in-frame clones, with some not included. The sample includes more than 150,000 clones, almost 90% of them seen just once. Sequenced: peripheral blood. The receptor set was obtained from a middle-aged man with acute or convalescent COVID-19.

Turning to this clone: A junction end diverges from the germline sequence, so it may reflect a read error. V is TRBV5-3 and J is TRBJ2-1, with 10 nucleotides matching TRBD1. TRBV5-3 qualifies as an ORF whose function is uncertain. The CDR3 has 18 residues. The DNA for the CDR3 is TGTGCCAGAAGCTTGTATAGGGAGACAGGGGGCCGGTGTCTTTTTGGGATCTTC. Amino acids: CARSLYRETGGRCLFGIF.

V usage is TRBV28 and J usage is TRBJ2-2; 7 nucleotides line up with TRBD1. This CDR3 contains 15 residues. Trimming removed 1 base from V and 4 bases from J; junction bases left unmatched: 3. Germline values: CDR1 MDHEN, CDR2 SYDVKM. For the CDR3, the DNA is TGTGCCAGCAGTTTATACGACAGGGCCACCGGGGAGCTGTTTTTT. Amino acids: CASSLYDRATGELFF. Full variable domain (rest looked up from reference TRBV28 and TRBJ2-2): DVKVTQSSRYLVKRTGEKVFLECVQDMDHENMFWYRQDPGLGLRLIYFSYDVKMKEKGDIPEGYSVSREKKERFSLILESASTNQTSMYLCASSLYDRATGELFFGEGSRLTVL.

V is TRBV5-1 and J is TRBJ2-2; 10 bases match TRBD2. J lost 10 bases, V lost 3 bases, and 9 bases had no gene match. The CDR3 contains 15 residues. CDR1 is SGHRS and CDR2 is YFSETQ in the germline V gene. This CDR3 is CASSSGTSDVKELFF. The CDR3 coding sequence is TGCGCCAGCAGCTCCGGGACTAGCGATGTTAAGGAGCTGTTTTTT.

This clone was seen a single time. This sequence joins TRBV28 and TRBJ2-5; tentative D call: TRBD2 (6 bases). Trimming took off 4 bases at V and 3 bases at J, with 12 bases between the two ends. Germline CDR1 and CDR2: MDHEN and SYDVKM. The CDR3 has 14 residues. This chain's CDR3 is CASSSPWGEETQYF. The CDR3 DNA reads TGTGCCAGCAGTTCCCCCTGGGGGGAAGAGACCCAGTACTTC. Variable domain in full (rest from reference TRBV28 and TRBJ2-5): DVKVTQSSRYLVKRTGEKVFLECVQDMDHENMFWYRQDPGLGLRLIYFSYDVKMKEKGDIPEGYSVSREKKERFSLILESASTNQTSMYLCASSSPWGEETQYFGPGTRLLVL.

The chain links TRBV10-1 to TRBJ2-7, with TRBD2 identical over 11 bases. The V gene end was trimmed by 2 bases and the J gene end by 5 bases; junction bases not matched to a gene: 5. CDR3 length equals 15 residues. Germline loops: CDR1 WNHNN, CDR2 SYGVQD (reference sequence). CDR3 coding DNA: TGCGCCAGCAGTGAGCAACTAGCGGGAGTCGACGAGCAGTACTTC. Protein sequence: CASSEQLAGVDEQYF.

This chain links TRBV7-8 with TRBJ1-6; 11 bases fit TRBD1. The V gene's germline CDR1 is SGHVS and CDR2 FQNEAQ. This CDR3 comprises 15 residues. Unmatched junction bases numbered 4, after V lost 5 bases and J lost 7 bases. Here the CDR3 reads CASSGGTGGNSPLHF. The CDR3 nucleotides read TGTGCCAGCAGCGGAGGGACAGGGGGAAATTCACCCCTCCACTTT.

The rearrangement links TRBV11-3 to TRBJ2-1, with 13 bases lining up with TRBD2. In germline, CDR1 is SGHNT, CDR2 YENEEA. The junction had 4 bases not matched to a gene; V was cut back by 4 bases and J by 7 bases. CDR3 size: 15 residues. CDR3 nucleotide sequence: TGTGCCAGCAGCTCCCGGACTAGCGGGGGAAATGAGCAGTTCTTC. Translated: CASSSRTSGGNEQFF.

The chain uses TRBV11-2 and TRBJ1-4; D not resolved. V was cut by 1 base and J by 0 bases, with 6 bases left in between. The CDR3 contains 15 residues. Germline CDR1 SGHAT, CDR2 FQNNGV. In nucleotides, the CDR3 is TGTGCCAGCAGCTTAGTCGCAGCAACTAATGAAAAACTGTTTTTT. Translation: CASSLVAATNEKLFF.

The chain has TRBV28 and TRBJ2-3; 8 nucleotides align to TRBD2. The ends lost 3 bases at V and 0 bases at J; junction bases unmatched: 5. The CDR3 covers 16 residues. CDR1 and CDR2 from the germline V gene are MDHEN and SYDVKM. The CDR3 reads CASSFLASGSTDTQYF. The CDR3, as DNA: TGTGCCAGCAGTTTCCTCGCTAGCGGGAGCACAGATACGCAGTATTTT. Full variable domain (outside the CDR3, taken from reference TRBV28 and TRBJ2-3): DVKVTQSSRYLVKRTGEKVFLECVQDMDHENMFWYRQDPGLGLRLIYFSYDVKMKEKGDIPEGYSVSREKKERFSLILESASTNQTSMYLCASSFLASGSTDTQYFGPGTRLTVL.

This clone was observed a single time. V is TRBV7-8 and J is TRBJ2-7, with a tentative D call TRBD1 (5 bases). The V end lost 1 base, the J end lost 4 bases, and 14 bases lay between the germline ends. The length of the CDR3 is 15 residues. Germline assignment: CDR1 SGHVS and CDR2 FQNEAQ. The CDR3 DNA sequence: TGTGCCAGCAGCTTAGAGGGCAGGGTAAGGTACGAGCAGTACGTC. Translating it yields CASSLEGRVRYEQYV.

V is TRBV10-3 and J is TRBJ1-4, with D uncertain. The V and J ends lost 2 bases and 4 bases respectively, with 17 bases between them. The CDR3 consists of 17 residues. The V gene's germline CDR1 is ENHRY and CDR2 SYGVKD. CDR3 bases: TGTGCCATCAGTGAGCCGAGTATGGCGGGCGTTAATGAAAAACTGTTTTTT. Residues: CAISEPSMAGVNEKLFF.

This clone came up once. The sample contains more than one DNA sequence encoding this CDR3. The chain carries TRBV4-1 and TRBJ1-3; 8 positions match TRBD1. The germline gives CDR1 MGHRA, CDR2 YSYEKL. The V segment lost 0 bases and the J segment 4 bases; nucleotides outside the gene matches: 8. The CDR3 length is 17 residues. This CDR3 is CASSQDPPGQGGNTIYF. The CDR3 region has the DNA TGCGCCAGCAGCCAAGATCCCCCAGGACAGGGAGGAAACACCATATATTTT.

This clone showed up just once. The V call is TRBV27, the J call TRBJ2-7; 7 bases fit TRBD2. Trimming cost V 4 bases and J 7 bases; bases outside gene matches: 13. The CDR3 extends over 15 amino acids. CDR1 and CDR2 from the germline V gene are MNHEY and SMNVEV (reference sequence). Here the CDR3 reads CASSSGTGLNREQYF. As DNA, the CDR3 is TGTGCCAGCAGTTCCGGGACGGGACTAAACAGGGAGCAGTACTTC.

This rearrangement joins TRBV11-2 to TRBJ2-7; 9 bases match TRBD2. Germline V gene lookup returns CDR1 SGHAT and CDR2 FQNNGV. The CDR3 extends over 16 amino acids. V shed 1 base and J 0 bases; nucleotides not matched to a gene: 4. In DNA, the CDR3 is TGTGCCAGCAGCTTAGTTGGGACTAGCAGCTCCTACGAGCAGTACTTC. It specifies CASSLVGTSSSYEQYF.

V is TRBV5-6 and J is TRBJ1-4; 7 bases are a match to TRBD1. The CDR3 extends over 13 amino acids. The V gene's germline CDR1 is SGHDT and CDR2 YYEEEE. Unmatched junction bases numbered 2, after V lost 1 base and J lost 8 bases. The CDR3 protein is CASSLNRGEKLFF. CDR3 sequence (DNA): TGTGCCAGCAGCTTGAACAGGGGAGAAAAACTGTTTTTT. Together with reference TRBV5-6 and TRBJ1-4, the CDR3 gives the full variable domain: DAGVTQSPTHLIKTRGQQVTLRCSPKSGHDTVSWYQQALGQGPQFIFQYYEEEERQRGNFPDRFSGHQFPNYSSELNVNALLLGDSALYLCASSLNRGEKLFFGSGTQLSVL.